Listed below are T cell receptor beta chains from one sample, sequenced in a study of Graves' ophthalmopathy and Graves' hyperthyroidism. Via MiXCR, TCRdb re-called the multiplex PCR reads, giving one row per CDR3 protein. Seen here are approximately 500,000 distinct CDR3 sequences, around 14% observed once, and the top ten hold more than 8.5%. Sequencing was done on a sample of blood. These receptors were obtained from a woman aged 25 to 39 with Graves' ophthalmopathy. CDR3s include the opening cysteine and the closing phenylalanine or tryptophan. D genes are given only for firm matches. Clone size, where shown, is once, few, many, or a class for clones that have expanded.

j_call: TRBJ1-2
v_call: TRBV6-1
d_call: TRBD1
clone_size: many
cdr3_aa: CASSEPGQGLAGGYTF
cdr3_nt: TGTGCCAGCAGTGAACCCGGACAGGGTTTAGCTGGTGGCTACACCTTC

j_call: TRBJ1-5
v_call: TRBV30
d_call: TRBD1
clone_size: many
cdr3_aa: CAGSQGAGQPQHF
cdr3_nt: TGTGCCGGATCTCAGGGGGCTGGGCAGCCCCAGCATTTT

j_call: TRBJ2-7
v_call: TRBV5-4
d_call: .
clone_size: many
cdr3_aa: CASSGGGVRPEQYF
cdr3_nt: TGTGCCAGCAGCGGGGGCGGGGTGAGGCCTGAGCAGTACTTC

j_call: TRBJ2-5
v_call: TRBV6-4
d_call: .
clone_size: many
cdr3_aa: CASIGTVQETQYF
cdr3_nt: TGTGCCAGCATAGGTACAGTTCAAGAGACCCAGTACTTC

j_call: TRBJ2-2
v_call: TRBV6-1
d_call: TRBD1
clone_size: few
cdr3_aa: CASREDRRNTGELFF
cdr3_nt: TGTGCCAGCAGAGAGGACAGGAGAAACACCGGGGAGCTGTTTTTT

j_call: TRBJ2-7
v_call: TRBV6-1
d_call: .
clone_size: many
cdr3_aa: CASSEAYQRVKQYF
cdr3_nt: TGTGCCAGCAGTGAGGCGTATCAGCGTGTGAAGCAGTACTTC

j_call: TRBJ1-6
v_call: TRBV2
d_call: TRBD1
clone_size: many
cdr3_aa: CASSAGTGVNSPLHF
cdr3_nt: TGTGCCAGCAGTGCCGGGACAGGGGTTAATTCACCCCTCCACTTT

j_call: TRBJ1-2
v_call: TRBV6-1
d_call: .
clone_size: many
cdr3_aa: CASSDGRGSLRGYTF
cdr3_nt: TGTGCCAGCAGTGACGGTCGGGGGAGCCTGAGAGGCTACACCTTC

j_call: TRBJ2-2
v_call: TRBV27
d_call: TRBD2
clone_size: many
cdr3_aa: CASRLTSGGPNTGELFF
cdr3_nt: TGTGCCAGCAGATTGACTAGCGGGGGGCCGAACACCGGGGAGCTGTTTTTT

j_call: TRBJ1-5
v_call: TRBV12-3/TRBV12-4
d_call: .
clone_size: many
cdr3_aa: CASASPPGRVQPQHF
cdr3_nt: TGTGCCAGCGCGTCCCCCCCGGGGCGCGTTCAGCCCCAGCATTTT

j_call: TRBJ2-5
v_call: TRBV28
d_call: .
clone_size: .
cdr3_aa: CASSQILGGGEETQYF
cdr3_nt: TGTGCCAGCAGCCAAATTCTAGGGGGCGGGGAGGAGACCCAGTACTTC

j_call: TRBJ2-5
v_call: TRBV9
d_call: TRBD2
clone_size: many
cdr3_aa: CASSVDAGGWQETQYF
cdr3_nt: TGTGCCAGCAGCGTAGACGCGGGAGGGTGGCAAGAGACCCAGTACTTC

j_call: TRBJ2-7
v_call: TRBV9
d_call: .
clone_size: many
cdr3_aa: CASSVDYGAYEQYF
cdr3_nt: TGTGCCAGCAGCGTAGATTACGGAGCCTACGAGCAGTACTTC

j_call: TRBJ1-2
v_call: TRBV12-3/TRBV12-4
d_call: TRBD1
clone_size: many
cdr3_aa: CASSLQGDRWGYTF
cdr3_nt: TGTGCCAGCAGTTTACAGGGGGACCGCTGGGGCTACACCTTC

j_call: TRBJ1-1
v_call: TRBV11-2
d_call: .
clone_size: many
cdr3_aa: CASSLDQGGWTEAFF
cdr3_nt: TGTGCCAGCAGCTTAGATCAGGGTGGATGGACTGAAGCTTTCTTT

j_call: TRBJ2-2
v_call: TRBV27
d_call: TRBD2
clone_size: many
cdr3_aa: CASSLRLAGNTGELFF
cdr3_nt: TGTGCCAGCAGTTTAAGACTAGCGGGTAATACCGGGGAGCTGTTTTTT

j_call: TRBJ1-1
v_call: TRBV24-1
d_call: TRBD1
clone_size: few
cdr3_aa: CATSDSGLQGGNTEAFF
cdr3_nt: TGTGCCACCAGTGATTCTGGCCTTCAGGGGGGGAACACTGAAGCTTTCTTT

j_call: TRBJ1-2
v_call: TRBV19
d_call: .
clone_size: many
cdr3_aa: CASSIADSGYGYTF
cdr3_nt: TGTGCCAGTAGTATAGCGGACAGCGGCTATGGCTACACCTTC

j_call: TRBJ2-5
v_call: TRBV27
d_call: .
clone_size: few
cdr3_aa: CASTKGETKYF
cdr3_nt: TGTGCCAGCACCAAGGGGGAGACCAAGTACTTC

j_call: TRBJ1-2
v_call: TRBV6-1
d_call: TRBD1
clone_size: many
cdr3_aa: CASSDRTGRYGYTF
cdr3_nt: TGTGCCAGCAGTGATCGGACAGGGCGGTATGGCTACACCTTC

j_call: TRBJ1-1
v_call: TRBV12-5
d_call: .
clone_size: many
cdr3_aa: CASGSDTEAFF
cdr3_nt: TGTGCTAGTGGTTCGGACACTGAAGCTTTCTTT

j_call: TRBJ1-2
v_call: TRBV12-3/TRBV12-4
d_call: TRBD1
clone_size: many
cdr3_aa: CASTSGGRHPNYGYTF
cdr3_nt: TGTGCCAGCACCTCAGGGGGAAGACATCCTAACTATGGCTACACCTTC

j_call: TRBJ1-5
v_call: TRBV28
d_call: .
clone_size: .
cdr3_aa: CASSLRQLNQPQHF
cdr3_nt: TGTGCCAGCAGTTTACGACAGCTCAATCAGCCCCAGCATTTT

j_call: TRBJ1-5
v_call: TRBV7-9
d_call: .
clone_size: many
cdr3_aa: CASSPAGSLGPQHF
cdr3_nt: TGTGCCAGCAGTCCTGCAGGTTCCTTAGGGCCCCAGCATTTT

j_call: TRBJ1-1
v_call: TRBV6-5
d_call: TRBD1
clone_size: many
cdr3_aa: CASSFRQGATTEAFF
cdr3_nt: TGTGCCAGCAGTTTTCGACAGGGAGCGACCACTGAAGCTTTCTTT